This TCR beta chain came from a study of T cells in Graves' hyperthyroidism and ophthalmopathy (dated 2019 in TCRdb). Looking at the study overall: Peripheral blood was sampled at the time of initial diagnosis, prior to any treatment. TCR V-J signatures able to tell the groups apart were searched for in a discovery cohort of more than 90 patients, of whom approximately 40 had Graves' ophthalmopathy and 57 had stable Graves' hyperthyroidism. Prospective prediction of ophthalmopathy was tested in an independent validation cohort consisting of some 19 hyperthyroidism patients and approximately 16 patients who later progressed to ophthalmopathy. The roughly 94 discovery patients were randomly split 7:3 into training and test sets. In addition, the study compared T-cell repertoires in thyroid tissue and in blood from 6 or 7 Graves' hyperthyroidism patients. Once sampling was done, hyperthyroidism patients were given methimazole at a starting dose of 30 mg daily, whereas ophthalmopathy patients were given high-dose intravenous methylprednisolone. The paper reports TCR Vbeta CDR3 sequencing of roughly 140 peripheral blood samples: under 45 ophthalmopathy, around 80 hyperthyroidism and about 17 progressor patients.

The TCR beta CDR3 regions were amplified from RNA transcripts. For the first round of RT-PCR on the TCR CDR3, the HTBI primer set was used together with the Qiagen OneStep RT-PCR kit. Libraries were constructed in a second round of multiplex PCR, after which size selection and purification were carried out. Sequencing of the libraries was done on an Illumina HiSeq2000 using paired-end 100 bp reads. Turning to the authors' computational methods: SOAPnuke was used to process the raw data, with reads discarded if the reads contained adapters or uncalled bases, had a mean Phred below 15, or lacked an exact constant-primer or identifier match. COPE v1.2.5 was used to merge the high-quality paired reads, and each unique nucleotide sequence was defined as a clonotype. MiTCR v1.1 was used to align the clonotypes against IMGT TRBV, TRBD and TRBJ reference segments. The analysis included only V-J combinations with a frequency above 0.0001, which together covered about 99% of the repertoires. A TCS score was defined as the ratio between F50 (clonal expansion) and ExV (chaos), using BLOSUM62-based TCRdist between CDR3 peptides within each V-J. Welch's t-statistics and random forest reduced roughly 540 V-J features to 13, which were used in a naive Bayes classifier (R e1071). In-frame beta chains were kept once TCRdb had trimmed the public reads at Q25 with fastp and called clones with MiXCR. Every distinct CDR3 protein forms one entry, paired with its most common genes and DNA. The V and J calls were not made by the authors but by TCRdb's processing. A total of about 690,000 distinct CDR3 sequences appear in this sample, around 16% of them only once. Together, the top ten hold less than 20% of the sample.

Ends trimmed: V by 2 bases, J by 4 bases; bases unmatched to a gene: 3. The CDR3 goes from the cysteine to the phenylalanine over 14 residues. Here the CDR3 DNA is all that survives: 42 bases in frame from base 1. CDR1 and CDR2, per the germline V gene, are MNHEY and SVGAGI. Stable Graves' hyperthyroidism was defined as no progression to ophthalmopathy during 18 months of follow-up. Hyperthyroidism patients were aged 18 to 65 years and newly diagnosed, with disease duration of less than 2 months. The study excluded patients with uncontrolled infections, other autoimmune diseases, pregnancy or lactation. Diagnoses were based on clinical symptoms, serum thyroxine and TRAb, thyroid ultrasound and orbital computed tomography. PBMCs were isolated from 10 ml of fresh peripheral blood by Ficoll-Paque density gradient centrifugation. Trizol reagent was used to extract total RNA, and RNA quality was then checked on an Agilent 2100 Bioanalyzer.

This clonotype has more than one count but fewer than ten. The antigen it recognizes is unknown. No clone much larger than this one lies a single base away; base qualities are absent. The paper as a whole reports these results and caveats: Most expanded thyroid clonotypes (frequency above 0.001) were also detected in blood, suggesting blood repertoires may reflect thyroid immune responses. A model built on a 13 V-J signature distinguished ophthalmopathy from stable hyperthyroidism, reaching 85% to 90% sensitivity and around 81% specificity in cross-validation and 80%/75% in testing. In validation, the model predicted progression to ophthalmopathy a median of 6.5 months before onset, with around 70% sensitivity and 72.22% specificity. No statistical method was used to set the sample size in advance, and investigators knew the group allocation.

The rearrangement joined TRBV6-5 to TRBJ2-5; TRBD1 fits 8 bases in the junction. This TCR derives from a man aged 50-59 years with Graves' hyperthyroidism. The sample taken for sequencing was blood. Here is the DNA: TGTGCCAGCAGTTACGCCAGGGGGCGAGAGACCCAGTACTTC. Translation gives CASSYARGRETQYF.